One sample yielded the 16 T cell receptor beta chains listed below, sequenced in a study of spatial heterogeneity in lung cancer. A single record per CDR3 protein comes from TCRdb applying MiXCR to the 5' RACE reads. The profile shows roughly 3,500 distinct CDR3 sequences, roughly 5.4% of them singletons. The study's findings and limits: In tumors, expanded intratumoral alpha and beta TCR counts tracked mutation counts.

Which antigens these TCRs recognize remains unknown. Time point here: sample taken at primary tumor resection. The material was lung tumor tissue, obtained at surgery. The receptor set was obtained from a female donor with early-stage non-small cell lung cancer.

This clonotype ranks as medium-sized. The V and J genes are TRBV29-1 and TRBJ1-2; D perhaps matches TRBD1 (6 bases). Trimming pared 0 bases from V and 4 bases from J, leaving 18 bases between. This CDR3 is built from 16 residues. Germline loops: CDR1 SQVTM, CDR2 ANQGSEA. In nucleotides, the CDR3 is TGCAGCGTTGAAGATCGGGGGGCAGGGCTGGCCTATGGCTACACCTTC. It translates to CSVEDRGAGLAYGYTF.

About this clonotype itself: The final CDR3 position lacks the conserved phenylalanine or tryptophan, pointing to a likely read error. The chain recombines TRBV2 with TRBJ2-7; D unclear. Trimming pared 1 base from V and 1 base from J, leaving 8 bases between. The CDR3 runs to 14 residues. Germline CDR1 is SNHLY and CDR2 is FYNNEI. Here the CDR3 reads CASSEVGQSYEQYL. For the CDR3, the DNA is TGTGCCAGCAGTGAAGTTGGGCAGTCCTACGAGCAGTACCTC.

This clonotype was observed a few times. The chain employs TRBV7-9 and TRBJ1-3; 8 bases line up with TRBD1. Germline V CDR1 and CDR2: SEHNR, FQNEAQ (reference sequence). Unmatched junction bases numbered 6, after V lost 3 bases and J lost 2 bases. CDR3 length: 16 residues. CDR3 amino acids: CASSFMWTGPGNTIYF. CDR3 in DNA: TGTGCCAGCAGCTTCATGTGGACAGGGCCTGGAAACACCATATATTTT.

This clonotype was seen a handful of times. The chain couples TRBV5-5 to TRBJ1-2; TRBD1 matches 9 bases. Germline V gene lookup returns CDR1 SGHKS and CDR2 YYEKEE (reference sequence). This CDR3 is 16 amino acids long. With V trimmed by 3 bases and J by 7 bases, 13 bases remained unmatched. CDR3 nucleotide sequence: TGTGCCAGCAGCTCCGAGGTAACAGGGGGCGCCGGTGGCTACACCTTC. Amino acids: CASSSEVTGGAGGYTF.

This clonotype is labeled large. The CDR3: CASSSPSGATDTQYF. The CDR3, as DNA: TGTGCCAGCTCATCCCCCAGCGGGGCCACAGATACGCAGTATTTT. The genes are TRBV18 and TRBJ2-3; 7 bases align to TRBD2. The CDR3 is 15 residues long. Germline CDR1 KGHSH, CDR2 LQKENI. J gave up 2 bases and V 5 bases, and 7 bases lay outside the gene matches.

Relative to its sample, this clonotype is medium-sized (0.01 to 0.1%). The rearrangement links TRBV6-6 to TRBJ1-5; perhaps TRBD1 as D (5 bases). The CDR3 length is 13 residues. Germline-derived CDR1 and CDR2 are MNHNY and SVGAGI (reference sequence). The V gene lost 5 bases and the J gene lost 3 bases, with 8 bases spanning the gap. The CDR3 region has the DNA TGTGCCAGCAGTAGACAGTTCAATCAGCCCCAGCATTTT. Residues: CASSRQFNQPQHF.

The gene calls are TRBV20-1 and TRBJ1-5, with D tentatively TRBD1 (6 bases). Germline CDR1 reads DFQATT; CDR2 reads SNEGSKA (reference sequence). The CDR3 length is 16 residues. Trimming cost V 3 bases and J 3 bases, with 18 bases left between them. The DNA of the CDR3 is TGCAGTGCTAGTGCCGGGGGCGGATCGAACAATCAGCCCCAGCATTTT. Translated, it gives CSASAGGGSNNQPQHF.

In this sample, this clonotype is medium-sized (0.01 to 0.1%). This CDR3 is CSARKGGMNTEAFF. The DNA of the CDR3 is TGCAGTGCTAGAAAGGGAGGGATGAACACTGAAGCTTTCTTT. The gene calls are TRBV20-1 and TRBJ1-1, with no clear D. The germline V and J ends were trimmed by 2 bases and 0 bases, with 10 bases remaining between them. The CDR3 loop spans 14 amino acids. Germline CDR1 reads DFQATT; CDR2 reads SNEGSKA (reference sequence).

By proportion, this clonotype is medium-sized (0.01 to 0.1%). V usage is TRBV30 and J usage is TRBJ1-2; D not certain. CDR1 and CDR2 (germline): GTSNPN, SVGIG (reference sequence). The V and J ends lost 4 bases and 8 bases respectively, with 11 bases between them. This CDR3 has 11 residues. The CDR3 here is CAWTIAWGYTF. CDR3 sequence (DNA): TGTGCCTGGACTATTGCCTGGGGCTACACCTTC. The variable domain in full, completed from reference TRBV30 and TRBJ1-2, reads SQTIHQWPATLVQPVGSPLSLECTVEGTSNPNLYWYRQAAGRGLQLLFYSVGIGQISSEVPQNLSASRPQDRQFILSSKKLLLSDSGFYLCAWTIAWGYTFGSGTRLTVV.

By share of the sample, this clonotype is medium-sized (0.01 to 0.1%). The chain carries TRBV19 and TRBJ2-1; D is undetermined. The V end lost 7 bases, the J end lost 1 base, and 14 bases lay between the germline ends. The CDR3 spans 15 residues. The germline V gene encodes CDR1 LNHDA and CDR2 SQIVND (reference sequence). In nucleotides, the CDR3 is TGTGCCAGTACCAAACAAGCATATTCCTACAATGAGCAGTTCTTC. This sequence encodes CASTKQAYSYNEQFF.

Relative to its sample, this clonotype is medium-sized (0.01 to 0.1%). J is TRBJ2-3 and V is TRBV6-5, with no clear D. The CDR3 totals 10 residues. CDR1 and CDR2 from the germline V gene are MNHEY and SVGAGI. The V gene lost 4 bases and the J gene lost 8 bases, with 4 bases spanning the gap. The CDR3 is CASSFTTQYF. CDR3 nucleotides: TGTGCCAGCAGTTTCACTACGCAGTATTTT.

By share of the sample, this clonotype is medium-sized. CDR3 protein: CASSSGTRANYGYTF. For the CDR3, the DNA is TGTGCCAGCAGCTCCGGGACACGAGCTAACTATGGCTACACCTTC. The chain has TRBV5-4 and TRBJ1-2, with a tentative D call TRBD1 (6 bases). V dropped 3 bases and J dropped 0 bases, with 12 bases sitting between them. The CDR3 is 15 amino acids. Germline-derived CDR1 and CDR2 are SGHNT and YYREEE (reference sequence).

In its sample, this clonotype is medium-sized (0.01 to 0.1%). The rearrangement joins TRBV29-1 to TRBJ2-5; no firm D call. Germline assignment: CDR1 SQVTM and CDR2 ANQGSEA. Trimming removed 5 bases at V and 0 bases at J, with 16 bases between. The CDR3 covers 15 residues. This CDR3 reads CSVPLGRVYQETQYF. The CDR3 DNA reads TGCAGCGTTCCCCTCGGCCGGGTGTACCAAGAGACCCAGTACTTC.

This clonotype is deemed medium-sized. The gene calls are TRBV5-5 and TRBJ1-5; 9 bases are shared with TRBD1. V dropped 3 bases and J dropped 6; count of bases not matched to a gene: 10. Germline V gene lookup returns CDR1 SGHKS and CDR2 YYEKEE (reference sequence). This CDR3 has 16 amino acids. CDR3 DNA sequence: TGTGCCAGCAGCTCAGATACCGGGACAGGGATTCAGCCCCAGCATTTT. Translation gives CASSSDTGTGIQPQHF.

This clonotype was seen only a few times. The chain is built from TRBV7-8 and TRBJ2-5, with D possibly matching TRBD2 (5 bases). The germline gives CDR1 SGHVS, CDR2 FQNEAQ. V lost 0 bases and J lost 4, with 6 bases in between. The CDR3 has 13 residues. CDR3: CASSLAGGETQYF. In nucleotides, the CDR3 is TGTGCCAGCAGCTTAGCAGGAGGAGAGACCCAGTACTTC.

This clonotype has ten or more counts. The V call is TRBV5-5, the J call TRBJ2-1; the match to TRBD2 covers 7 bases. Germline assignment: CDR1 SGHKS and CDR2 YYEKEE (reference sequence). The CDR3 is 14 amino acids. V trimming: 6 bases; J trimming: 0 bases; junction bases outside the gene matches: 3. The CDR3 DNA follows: TGTGCCAGCAAAGCGGGAAGCTCCTACAATGAGCAGTTCTTC. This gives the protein CASKAGSSYNEQFF.